These 22 T cell receptor beta chains originate from one sample sequenced in a study of blood T cell repertoires in COVID-19. Assay used: immunoSEQ multiplex PCR; TCRdb lists only in-frame clones, some missing. The sample has roughly 68,000 clones; roughly 80% are singletons. The source material was peripheral blood. These receptor sequences come from a man over 45 with active COVID-19.

J is TRBJ2-7 and V is TRBV9; 8 bases are a match to TRBD2. The CDR3 extends over 13 amino acids. J was trimmed by 5 bases and V by 2 bases; bases with no gene match: 3. From germline, CDR1 is SGDLS and CDR2 YYNGEE. The CDR3 nucleotides read TGTGCCAGCAGCGTCGGGCGGGAGGACGAGCAGTACTTC. Translating it yields CASSVGREDEQYF.

The chain links TRBV7-2 to TRBJ2-5; D not certain. The V gene lost 2 bases and the J gene lost 1 base, with 8 bases spanning the gap. The CDR3 is 14 amino acids. Germline V gene lookup returns CDR1 SGHTA and CDR2 FQGNSA. The CDR3 coding sequence is TGTGCCAGCAGCTTATGGGCATCCCAAGAGACCCAGTACTTC. It codes for CASSLWASQETQYF.

The V call is TRBV19, the J call TRBJ1-5; 7 bases map to TRBD1. This CDR3 comprises 13 residues. V gave up 5 bases and J gave up 6 bases; unmatched junction bases: 4. Germline-derived CDR1 and CDR2 are LNHDA and SQIVND (reference sequence). The CDR3 DNA reads as TGTGCCAGTAGTGGAACAGGGGTTCAGCCCCAGCATTTT. This gives the protein CASSGTGVQPQHF.

The chain links TRBV3-1 (or the pseudogene TRBV3-2) to TRBJ1-2; D is unclear. This CDR3 is built from 13 residues. V was pared by 3 bases and J by 5 bases, with 10 bases between. Looked up from germline, CDR1 is LGHDT and CDR2 is YNNKEL (reference sequence). CDR3 sequence (DNA): TGTGCCAGCAGCCATACAGACCCTTATGGCTACACCTTC. This translates into CASSHTDPYGYTF.

The J gene is TRBJ1-5, the V gene TRBV9; 7 bases are a match to TRBD1. This CDR3 comprises 16 residues. Germline V gene sequence: CDR1 SGDLS, CDR2 YYNGEE. Trimming took 4 bases from V and 5 from J; bases not matched to a gene: 12. The CDR3 sequence: CASSPRLGQPYQPQHF. CDR3 bases: TGTGCCAGCAGCCCGAGGCTGGGACAGCCCTATCAGCCCCAGCATTTT.

The chain couples TRBV6-5 to TRBJ2-3, with 9 nucleotides matching TRBD2. The CDR3 length is 16 residues. The V gene end was trimmed by 0 bases and the J gene end by 4 bases; junction bases not matched to a gene: 5. Germline lookup yields CDR1 MNHEY and CDR2 SVGAGI. CDR3 coding DNA: TGTGCCAGCAGTTACTCGTTAGCGGGAGTTTCAGATACGCAGTATTTT. This sequence encodes CASSYSLAGVSDTQYF.

The genes are TRBV10-1 and TRBJ2-4, with a weak D call TRBD2 (6 bases). The CDR3 extends over 16 amino acids. Germline values: CDR1 WNHNN, CDR2 SYGVQD (reference sequence). The ends were cut back, 8 bases at V and 0 bases at J, with 17 bases in the middle. CDR3: CASGGWGYLAKNIQYF. The CDR3 DNA sequence: TGCGCCAGCGGGGGGTGGGGATATCTAGCCAAAAACATTCAGTACTTC.

The chain uses TRBV3-1 (or the pseudogene TRBV3-2) and TRBJ2-1, with TRBD1 matching over 10 bases. This CDR3 is built from 14 residues. In germline, CDR1 is LGHDT, CDR2 YNNKEL (reference sequence). The V and J ends lost 3 bases and 7 bases, in that order; junction bases with no gene match: 3. The CDR3: CASSQGQGRNEQFF. CDR3 DNA: TGTGCCAGCAGCCAGGGACAGGGGAGGAATGAGCAGTTCTTC.

J is TRBJ2-5 and V is TRBV6-5; 7 bases are a match to TRBD1. The CDR3 sequence is 14 residues long. Germline CDR1 and CDR2: MNHEY and SVGAGI. Unmatched junction bases numbered 0, after V lost 0 bases and J lost 2 bases. For the CDR3, the DNA is TGTGCCAGCAGTTACTCGACAGGGCAAGAGACCCAGTACTTC. Its translation: CASSYSTGQETQYF.

The chain couples TRBV6-2 or TRBV6-3 to TRBJ2-2, with 7 bases aligning to TRBD1. There are 14 residues in the CDR3. V lost 5 bases, J lost 6 bases, and 6 bases stayed unmatched. Per the germline V gene, CDR1 is MNHEY and CDR2 is SVGEGT. Here the CDR3 DNA reads TGTGCCAGCAGTCGGGACAGCCTCGCCGGGGAGCTGTTTTTT. Amino acid sequence: CASSRDSLAGELFF.

The CDR3 reads CASSQDLGGSYNSPLHF. Written as DNA, the CDR3 is TGCGCCAGCAGCCAAGATCTCGGGGGCTCCTATAATTCACCCCTCCACTTT. V usage is TRBV4-3 and J usage is TRBJ1-6; D perhaps matches TRBD1 (5 bases). The germline V gene encodes CDR1 LGHNA and CDR2 YSLEER. The length of the CDR3 is 17 residues. Trimming cost V 0 bases and J 0 bases, with 9 bases left between them.

This rearrangement joins TRBV6-2 or TRBV6-3 to TRBJ1-5, with D uncertain. Germline V gene data show CDR1 as MNHEY and CDR2 as SVGEGT. The germline V and J ends were trimmed by 2 bases and 4 bases, with 9 bases remaining between them. The CDR3 runs to 14 residues. CDR3 nucleotides: TGTGCCAGCAGTTACGCCCTGAGGAATCAGCCCCAGCATTTT. Amino acids: CASSYALRNQPQHF.

This chain uses TRBV5-1 with TRBJ1-1; TRBD1 matches at 8 bases. CDR1 is SGHRS and CDR2 is YFSETQ in the germline V gene. CDR3 length: 12 amino acids. The ends lost 4 bases at V and 7 bases at J; junction bases unmatched: 3. The CDR3 nucleotides read TGCGCCAGCAGCATGACAGGGGATGAAGCTTTCTTT. Its translation is CASSMTGDEAFF.

The chain uses TRBV5-1 and TRBJ1-6, with 7 bases identical to TRBD1. The trim removed 0 bases at V and 7 bases at J, leaving 7 bases unmatched. Germline CDR1 is SGHRS and CDR2 is YFSETQ. The CDR3 is made up of 16 amino acids. CDR3 coding DNA: TGCGCCAGCAGCTTGGGACAGGGAATTGGAAATTCACCCCTCCACTTT. It specifies CASSLGQGIGNSPLHF.

The V and J genes are TRBV18 and TRBJ1-3; D gene ambiguous. This CDR3 spans 16 amino acids. The V end lost 3 bases, the J end lost 4 bases, and 16 bases lay between the germline ends. Germline V CDR1 and CDR2: KGHSH, LQKENI. In DNA form, the CDR3 reads TGTGCCAGCTCACCGTCAAGGCGGCCCGGGGGAAACACCATATATTTT. Translation: CASSPSRRPGGNTIYF.

The chain has TRBV10-1 and TRBJ1-1; the D is unclear. Per germline, CDR1 WNHNN and CDR2 SYGVQD (reference sequence). This CDR3 contains 13 residues. V shed 2 bases and J shed 6 bases, with 10 bases lying between them. The CDR3 bases are TGCGCCAGCAGTGAGGCGGGCAAGGCTGAAGCTTTCTTT. It codes for CASSEAGKAEAFF.

This sequence joins TRBV10-3 and TRBJ2-7; D gene unclear. The CDR3 is 14 amino acids. The germline V gene encodes CDR1 ENHRY and CDR2 SYGVKD. With 0 bases removed from V and 2 bases from J, the gap between germline ends came to 8 bases. The CDR3 DNA reads as TGTGCCATCAGTGAGTCGAACTTACCCTACGAGCAGTACTTC. Translation gives CAISESNLPYEQYF.

The J gene is TRBJ2-1, the V gene TRBV3-1 (or the pseudogene TRBV3-2), with 9 bases that match TRBD2. The junction had 11 bases not matched to a gene; V was cut back by 4 bases and J by 4 bases. This CDR3 contains 17 residues. CDR1 is LGHDT and CDR2 is YNNKEL in the germline V gene (reference sequence). CDR3 protein: CASSPAVGSGRYNEQFF. CDR3 DNA: TGTGCCAGCAGCCCCGCTGTAGGTAGCGGGAGATACAATGAGCAGTTCTTC.

This chain uses TRBV5-8 with TRBJ1-1; D is possibly TRBD1 (5 bases). This CDR3 region has 13 residues. Germline V gene lookup returns CDR1 SGHTS and CDR2 YDEGEE. Trimming removed 3 bases at V and 10 bases at J, with 16 bases between. The CDR3 sequence is CASSWTVTAIAFF. CDR3 nucleotide sequence: TGTGCCAGCAGCTGGACCGTGACAGCTATAGCTTTCTTT.

The genes are TRBV25-1 and TRBJ2-1; D is perhaps TRBD2 (6 bases). V was pared by 5 bases and J by 8 bases, with 10 bases between. This CDR3 region has 12 residues. Germline CDR1 MGHDK, CDR2 SYGVNS. The CDR3, as DNA: TGTGCCAGCAGTCCAGGGAGGCATGAGCAGTTCTTC. Amino acid sequence: CASSPGRHEQFF.

The chain joins TRBV5-1 to TRBJ2-7, with TRBD1 identical over 10 bases. The germline V gene encodes CDR1 SGHRS and CDR2 YFSETQ. V gave up 2 bases and J gave up 4 bases; unmatched junction bases: 3. This CDR3 region has 14 residues. Here the CDR3 reads CASSFGQGGYEQYF. In DNA, the CDR3 is TGCGCCAGCAGCTTCGGACAGGGGGGATACGAGCAGTACTTC.

This clone was seen more than once but under ten times. The V and J genes are TRBV3-1 (or the pseudogene TRBV3-2) and TRBJ2-7; D is possibly TRBD2 (6 bases). CDR1 is LGHDT and CDR2 is YNNKEL in the germline V gene (reference sequence). The V gene lost 0 bases and the J gene lost 2 bases, with 11 bases spanning the gap. The CDR3 extends over 15 amino acids. CDR3 loop: CASSQEWPGAYEQYF. The DNA for the CDR3 is TGTGCCAGCAGCCAAGAGTGGCCGGGGGCCTACGAGCAGTACTTC.